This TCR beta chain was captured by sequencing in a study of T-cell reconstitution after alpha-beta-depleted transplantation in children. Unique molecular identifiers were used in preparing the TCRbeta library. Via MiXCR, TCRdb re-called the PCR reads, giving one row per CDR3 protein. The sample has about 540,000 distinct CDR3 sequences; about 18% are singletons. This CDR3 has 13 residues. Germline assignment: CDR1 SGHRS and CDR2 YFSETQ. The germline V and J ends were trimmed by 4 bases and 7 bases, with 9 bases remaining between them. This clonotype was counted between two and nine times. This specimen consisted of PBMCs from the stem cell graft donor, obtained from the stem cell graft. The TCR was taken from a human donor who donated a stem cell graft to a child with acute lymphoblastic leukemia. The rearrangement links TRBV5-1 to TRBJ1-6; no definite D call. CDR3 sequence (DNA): TGCGCCAGCAGCCGGGAGGGAAATTCACCCCTCCACTTT. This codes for CASSREGNSPLHF.